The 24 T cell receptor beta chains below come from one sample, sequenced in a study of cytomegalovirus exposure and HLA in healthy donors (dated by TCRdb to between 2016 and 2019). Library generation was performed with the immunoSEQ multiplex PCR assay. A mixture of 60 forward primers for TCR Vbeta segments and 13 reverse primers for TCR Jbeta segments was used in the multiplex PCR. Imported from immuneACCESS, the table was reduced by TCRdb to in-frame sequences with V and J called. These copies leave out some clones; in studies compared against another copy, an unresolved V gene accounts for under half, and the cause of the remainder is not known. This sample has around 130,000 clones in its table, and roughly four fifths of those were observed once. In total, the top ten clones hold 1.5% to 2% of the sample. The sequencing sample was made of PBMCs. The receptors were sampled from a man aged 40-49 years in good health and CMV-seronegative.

The CDR3 DNA is TGTGCCAGCCAGGGGGTATATGAGCAGTTCTTC. This codes for CASQGVYEQFF. The chain uses TRBV19 and TRBJ2-1, with TRBD1 matching 7 bases. V gave up 9 bases and J gave up 8 bases; unmatched junction bases: 4. Germline V lookup: CDR1 LNHDA, CDR2 SQIVND (reference sequence). The length of the CDR3 is 11 residues. Filled out from reference TRBV19 and TRBJ2-1, the complete variable domain reads DGGITQSPKYLFRKEGQNVTLSCEQNLNHDAMYWYRQDPGQGLRLIYYSQIVNDFQKGDIAEGYSVSREKKESFPLTVTSAQKNPTAFYLCASQGVYEQFFGPGTRLTVL.

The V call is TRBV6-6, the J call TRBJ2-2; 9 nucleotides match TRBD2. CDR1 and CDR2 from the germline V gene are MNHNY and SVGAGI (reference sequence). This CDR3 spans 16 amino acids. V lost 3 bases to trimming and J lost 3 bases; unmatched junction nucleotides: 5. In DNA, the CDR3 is TGTGCCAGCAGTTATGAGACTAGCGGATACACCGGGGAGCTGTTTTTT. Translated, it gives CASSYETSGYTGELFF.

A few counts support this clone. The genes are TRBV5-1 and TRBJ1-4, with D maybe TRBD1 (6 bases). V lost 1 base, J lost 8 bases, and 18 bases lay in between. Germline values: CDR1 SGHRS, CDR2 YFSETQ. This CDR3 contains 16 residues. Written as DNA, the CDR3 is TGCGCCAGCAGCTTGTCTACAGGCAGGGGCGGCGAAAAACTGTTTTTT. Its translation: CASSLSTGRGGEKLFF.

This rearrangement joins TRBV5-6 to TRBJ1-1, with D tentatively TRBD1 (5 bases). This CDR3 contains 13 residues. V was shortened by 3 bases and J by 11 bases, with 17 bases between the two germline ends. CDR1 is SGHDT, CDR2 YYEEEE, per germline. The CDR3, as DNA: TGTGCCAGCAGCTACTCAGTTGGGGGAGGCGCTTTCTTT. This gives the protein CASSYSVGGGAFF.

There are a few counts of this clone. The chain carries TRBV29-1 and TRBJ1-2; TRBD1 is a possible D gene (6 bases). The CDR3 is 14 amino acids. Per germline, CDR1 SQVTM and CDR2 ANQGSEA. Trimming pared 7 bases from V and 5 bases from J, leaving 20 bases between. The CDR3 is CSAGYTGRGYGYTF. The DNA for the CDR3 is TGCAGCGCAGGTTATACAGGGCGTGGGTATGGCTACACCTTC.

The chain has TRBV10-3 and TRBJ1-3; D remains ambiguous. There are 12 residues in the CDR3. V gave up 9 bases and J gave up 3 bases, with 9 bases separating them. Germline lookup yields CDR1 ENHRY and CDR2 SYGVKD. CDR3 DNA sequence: TGTGCCATGCGTCTTAGTGGAAACACCATATATTTT. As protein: CAMRLSGNTIYF.

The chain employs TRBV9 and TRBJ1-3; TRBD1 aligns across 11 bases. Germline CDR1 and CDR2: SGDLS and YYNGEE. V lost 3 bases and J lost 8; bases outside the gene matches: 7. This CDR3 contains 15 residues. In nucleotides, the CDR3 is TGTGCCAGCAGCGCCTCCGGGACAGGGGGGGACACCATATATTTT. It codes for CASSASGTGGDTIYF.

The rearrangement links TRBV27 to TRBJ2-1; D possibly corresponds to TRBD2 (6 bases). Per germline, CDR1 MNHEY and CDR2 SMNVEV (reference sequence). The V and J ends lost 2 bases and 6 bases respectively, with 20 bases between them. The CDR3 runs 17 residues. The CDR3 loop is CASSLGSGRGVSNEQFF. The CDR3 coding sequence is TGTGCCAGCAGTTTAGGTTCCGGGCGGGGTGTTTCCAATGAGCAGTTCTTC.

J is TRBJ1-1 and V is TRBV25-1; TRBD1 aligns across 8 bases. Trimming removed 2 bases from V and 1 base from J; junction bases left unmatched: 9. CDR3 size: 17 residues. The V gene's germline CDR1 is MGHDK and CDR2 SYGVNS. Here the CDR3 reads CASSEGAGGPGNTEAFF. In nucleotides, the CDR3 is TGTGCCAGCAGTGAAGGGGCAGGGGGCCCGGGGAACACTGAAGCTTTCTTT. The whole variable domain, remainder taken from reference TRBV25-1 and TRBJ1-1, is EADIYQTPRYLVIGTGKKITLECSQTMGHDKMYWYQQDPGMELHLIHYSYGVNSTEKGDLSSESTVSRIRTEHFPLTLESARPSHTSQYLCASSEGAGGPGNTEAFFGQGTRLTVV.

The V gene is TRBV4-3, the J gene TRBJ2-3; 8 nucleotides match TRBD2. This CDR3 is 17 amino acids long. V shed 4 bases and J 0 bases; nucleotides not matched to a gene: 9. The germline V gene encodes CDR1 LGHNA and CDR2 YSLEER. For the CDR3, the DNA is TGCGCCAGCAGCCGAGCGCACAGCGGGGGTAGCACAGATACGCAGTATTTT. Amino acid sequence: CASSRAHSGGSTDTQYF.

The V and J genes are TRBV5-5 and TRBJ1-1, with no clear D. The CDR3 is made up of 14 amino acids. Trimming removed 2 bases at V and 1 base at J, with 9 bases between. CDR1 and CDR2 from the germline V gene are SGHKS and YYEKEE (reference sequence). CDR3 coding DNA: TGTGCCAGCAGCTTACGGGGTTGGAACACTGAAGCTTTCTTT. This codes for CASSLRGWNTEAFF.

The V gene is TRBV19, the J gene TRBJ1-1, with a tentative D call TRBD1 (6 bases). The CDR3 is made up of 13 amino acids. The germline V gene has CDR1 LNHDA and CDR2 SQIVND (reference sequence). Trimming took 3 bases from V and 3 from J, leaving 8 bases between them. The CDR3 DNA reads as TGTGCCAGTAGTATGGACAGAGACACTGAAGCTTTCTTT. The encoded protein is CASSMDRDTEAFF.

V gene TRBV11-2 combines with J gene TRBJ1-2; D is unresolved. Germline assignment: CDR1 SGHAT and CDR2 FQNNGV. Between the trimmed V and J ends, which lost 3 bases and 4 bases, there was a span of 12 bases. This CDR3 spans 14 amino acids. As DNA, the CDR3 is TGTGCCAGCAGCTTTAGTGAGGGCGTCTATGGCTACACCTTC. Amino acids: CASSFSEGVYGYTF.

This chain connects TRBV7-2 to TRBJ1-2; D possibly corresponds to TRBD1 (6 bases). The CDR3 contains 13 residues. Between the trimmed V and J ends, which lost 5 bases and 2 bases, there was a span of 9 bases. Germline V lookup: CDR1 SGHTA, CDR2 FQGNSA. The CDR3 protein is CASSRTENYGYTF. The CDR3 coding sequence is TGTGCCAGCAGCCGGACAGAAAACTATGGCTACACCTTC.

The CDR3 DNA is TGTGCCAGCAGCTTACGGGGTTTATACGAGCAGTACTTC. It encodes CASSLRGLYEQYF. The chain employs TRBV13 and TRBJ2-7; D possibly corresponds to TRBD2 (5 bases). Trimming took 2 bases from V and 4 from J, leaving 9 bases between them. Germline V gene lookup returns CDR1 PRHDT and CDR2 FYEKMQ (reference sequence). CDR3 length equals 13 residues.

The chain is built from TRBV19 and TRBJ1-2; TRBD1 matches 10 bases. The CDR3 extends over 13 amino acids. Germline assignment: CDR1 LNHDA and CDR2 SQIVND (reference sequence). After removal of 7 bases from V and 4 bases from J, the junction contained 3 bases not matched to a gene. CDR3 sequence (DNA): TGTGCCAGTAAGGGACAGGGGAGCTATGGCTACACCTTC. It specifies CASKGQGSYGYTF.

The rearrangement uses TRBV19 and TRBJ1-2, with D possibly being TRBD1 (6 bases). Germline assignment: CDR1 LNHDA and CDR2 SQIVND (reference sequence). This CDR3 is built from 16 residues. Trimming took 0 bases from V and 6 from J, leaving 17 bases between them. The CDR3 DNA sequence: TGTGCCAGTAGTATAGATGCGGGGGGGCTGAGGCATGGCTACACCTTC. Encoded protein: CASSIDAGGLRHGYTF.

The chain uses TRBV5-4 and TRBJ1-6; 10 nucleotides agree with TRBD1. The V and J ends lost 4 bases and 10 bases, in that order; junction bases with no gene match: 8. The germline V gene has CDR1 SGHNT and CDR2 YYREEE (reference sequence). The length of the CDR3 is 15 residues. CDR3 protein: CASSTLTGGDSPLHF. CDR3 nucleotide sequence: TGTGCCAGCAGCACCCTGACAGGGGGCGACTCACCCCTCCACTTT. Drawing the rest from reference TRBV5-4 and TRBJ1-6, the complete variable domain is ETGVTQSPTHLIKTRGQQVTLRCSSQSGHNTVSWYQQALGQGPQFIFQYYREEENGRGNFPPRFSGLQFPNYSSELNVNALELDDSALYLCASSTLTGGDSPLHFGNGTRLTVT.

CDR3 sequence (DNA): TGTGCCAGCAGCTTCGACAGGGCATCTTTCTTT. Amino acids: CASSFDRASFF. This chain uses TRBV11-2 with TRBJ1-1; 7 bases map to TRBD1. CDR3 length: 11 amino acids. The junction had 4 bases not matched to a gene; V was cut back by 3 bases and J by 12 bases. Germline V gene data show CDR1 as SGHAT and CDR2 as FQNNGV.

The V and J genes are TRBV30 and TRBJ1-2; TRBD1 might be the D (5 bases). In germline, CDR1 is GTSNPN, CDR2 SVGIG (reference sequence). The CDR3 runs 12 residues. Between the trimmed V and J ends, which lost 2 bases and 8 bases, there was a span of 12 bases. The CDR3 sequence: CAWSYGGHGYTF. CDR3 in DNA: TGTGCCTGGAGTTACGGGGGTCACGGCTACACCTTC.

The CDR3 bases are TGTGCCAGCAGCTTGGGACAACAGGGTCAGCCCCAGCATTTT. This codes for CASSLGQQGQPQHF. V gene TRBV5-6 combines with J gene TRBJ1-5, with D possibly TRBD1 on 6 matching bases. The germline CDR1 and CDR2 sequences are SGHDT and YYEEEE. V lost 0 bases and J 6 bases, leaving 10 bases between the germline ends. The CDR3 contains 14 residues.

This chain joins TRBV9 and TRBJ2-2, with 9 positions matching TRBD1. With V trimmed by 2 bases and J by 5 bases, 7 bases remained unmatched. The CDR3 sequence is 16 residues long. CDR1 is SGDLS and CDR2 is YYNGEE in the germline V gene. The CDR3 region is CASSVSGDRATGELFF. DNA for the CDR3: TGTGCCAGCAGCGTCTCCGGGGACAGGGCGACCGGGGAGCTGTTTTTT.

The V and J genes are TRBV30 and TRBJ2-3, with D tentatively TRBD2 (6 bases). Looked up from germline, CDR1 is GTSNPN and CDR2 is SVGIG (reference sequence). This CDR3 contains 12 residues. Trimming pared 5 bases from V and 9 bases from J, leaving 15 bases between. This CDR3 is CAWGREGGTQYF. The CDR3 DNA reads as TGTGCCTGGGGGCGGGAAGGAGGCACGCAGTATTTT.

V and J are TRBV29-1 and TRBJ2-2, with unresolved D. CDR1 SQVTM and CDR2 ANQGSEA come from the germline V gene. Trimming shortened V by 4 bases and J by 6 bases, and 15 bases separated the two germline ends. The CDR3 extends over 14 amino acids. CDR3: CSVAVGSLSGELFF. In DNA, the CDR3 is TGCAGCGTTGCGGTCGGTAGTTTGTCCGGGGAGCTGTTTTTT.